This T cell receptor beta chain was profiled in a study of cytomegalovirus exposure and HLA in healthy donors. Study results and limitations: There were approximately 150 TCR beta chains listed as cytomegalovirus-associated. V- and J-gene trimming of TCR beta was linked (in a later analysis) to a missense DCLRE1C variant. Most subjects' HLA-A and HLA-B alleles were reportedly predicted from TCR beta sequences.

The sample holds a few counts of this clone. The antigen is undetermined. This PCR relied on a set of 60 Vbeta primers and 13 Jbeta primers. Source study methods: An analysis that came later counted tens of millions of unique TCR beta chains, around 10 million shared. Profiled with immunoSEQ multiplex PCR; TCRdb holds only in-frame clones, not every one. D and trimming were read from the DNA, whereas the V and J calls and clone size are those reported in that table. Of 100,000 to 150,000 clones in the sample, around 82% were seen once. This CDR3 comprises 12 residues. From germline, CDR1 is GTSNPN and CDR2 SVGIG (reference sequence). V was trimmed by 3 bases and J by 14 bases, leaving 16 bases between them.

Sequenced input: PBMCs. This clonotype was obtained from a man aged 30 to 39 in good health and CMV-seropositive. The chain employs TRBV30 and TRBJ1-4, with a tentative D call TRBD1 (5 bases). The CDR3 nucleotides read TGTGCCTGGAGCGGAAGTCAGGGAAACCTGTTTTTT. Translating gives CAWSGSQGNLFF.